The following is a T cell receptor beta chain sequence with its context. The protocol was immunoSEQ multiplex PCR, while the TCRdb copy is restricted to in-frame clones and leaves out a portion. The data show around 270,000 clones, about 89% seen once. This record comes from a study of blood T cell repertoires in COVID-19. In the study overall: The cDNA or gDNA used as material had been derived from T cells, B-cell-depleted T cells, or PBMCs.

This sequence was found in a middle-aged man with acute or convalescent COVID-19. The sequenced material came from peripheral blood.

Here the CDR3 reads CASSSGTGGLGYTF. CDR3 sequence (DNA): TGTGCCAGCAGCTCCGGGACAGGGGGCCTTGGCTACACCTTC. This rearrangement joins TRBV6-6 to TRBJ1-2; 12 bases agree with TRBD1. The length of the CDR3 is 14 residues. The J segment lost 7 bases and the V segment lost 6 bases, leaving 6 bases of the junction unmatched. The germline V gene has CDR1 MNHNY and CDR2 SVGAGI (reference sequence).